This entry concerns a single TCR beta chain. Antigen specificity is unknown. Assay: immunoSEQ multiplex PCR; the TCRdb copy retains only in-frame clones and omits some. The sample contains roughly 2.5 million clones, more than 80% of which appear only once. V gave up 4 bases and J gave up 7 bases; unmatched junction bases: 2. This CDR3 region has 14 residues. Germline V gene sequence: CDR1 SGHNT, CDR2 YYREEE (reference sequence). The data were obtained in a study of shared clonotypes between healthy human individuals. The overall study: CD4 naive and CD4 memory each took three plates per donor, while CD8 naive took two and CD8 memory one.

Study-level results: Non-shared clonotypes displayed generation probabilities falling below those of clonotypes present in all four donors. A handful of donors held about 4.6% of naive CD4 clonotypes in common. Despite large depth, rarefaction showed incomplete sorted-subset sequencing.

Sequencing was performed on naive CD4+ T cells sorted from blood. Subset indicated: CD45RA+ positively selected. The V gene is TRBV5-4, the J gene TRBJ2-3; TRBD2 matches at 14 bases. The receptor comes from a man between 18 and 29 years old in good health. The CDR3 protein is CASSGTSGSNTQYF. The CDR3 DNA sequence: TGTGCCAGCAGCGGGACTAGCGGGAGCAATACGCAGTATTTT.